A single sample is the source of the 19 T cell receptor beta chains below, sequenced in a study of OX40 agonist ivuxolimab in advanced cancers. Sequencing used immunoSEQ multiplex PCR; TCRdb keeps in-frame clones, though not all of them. Of tens of thousands of clones listed, about nine tenths were seen once; the top ten hold 9% to 15%. Here the sequenced sample was CD4+ or CD8+ T cells sorted from blood, taken in a trial of the OX40 agonist ivuxolimab. These receptors came from an adult with an advanced solid tumor such as melanoma, head and neck, liver or kidney cancer.

The V gene is TRBV7-9, the J gene TRBJ2-1; 7 bases align to TRBD1. This CDR3 comprises 14 residues. The V gene's germline CDR1 is SEHNR and CDR2 FQNEAQ (reference sequence). The V and J ends lost 6 bases and 7 bases, in that order; junction bases with no gene match: 9. The CDR3 region is CASSVPGQRNEQFF. CDR3 bases: TGTGCCAGCAGTGTGCCGGGACAGCGTAATGAGCAGTTCTTC.

V is TRBV19 and J is TRBJ1-1; unclear D gene. V was trimmed by 1 base and J by 1 base, leaving 7 bases between them. This CDR3 spans 14 amino acids. Germline assignment: CDR1 LNHDA and CDR2 SQIVND (reference sequence). The CDR3 region is CASSIAVGNTEAFF. The CDR3 coding sequence is TGTGCCAGTAGTATAGCGGTAGGGAACACTGAAGCTTTCTTT.

This chain joins TRBV27 and TRBJ2-2; 10 bases map to TRBD2. V lost 8 bases and J lost 2; bases outside the gene matches: 5. The CDR3 has 15 residues. Per the germline V gene, CDR1 is MNHEY and CDR2 is SMNVEV (reference sequence). The CDR3 DNA reads TGTGCCAGCGCCGGACTAGCGGTTAACACCGGGGAGCTGTTTTTT. This sequence encodes CASAGLAVNTGELFF.

The rearrangement uses TRBV18 and TRBJ2-3; tentatively, D is TRBD1 (6 bases). Deletions cut 6 bases from V and 4 bases from J, with 14 bases between. The V gene's germline CDR1 is KGHSH and CDR2 LQKENI. The CDR3 is made up of 14 amino acids. The CDR3: CASSGRGGSDTQYF. CDR3 coding DNA: TGTGCCAGCTCCGGCAGGGGTGGGTCAGATACGCAGTATTTT.

The chain carries TRBV19 and TRBJ2-1, with D perhaps TRBD2 (6 bases). This CDR3 has 12 amino acids. V was cut by 5 bases and J by 10 bases, with 12 bases left in between. CDR1 and CDR2 from the germline V gene are LNHDA and SQIVND (reference sequence). CDR3 nucleotides: TGTGCCAGTAGTCCGACTAGGAGGGAGCAGTTCTTC. Translation gives CASSPTRREQFF.

The J gene is TRBJ1-5, the V gene TRBV6-4; TRBD1 is a possible D gene (6 bases). V lost 3 bases, J lost 0 bases, and 21 bases lay in between. From germline, CDR1 is MRHNA and CDR2 SNTAGT. The CDR3 is 19 amino acids. The chain's CDR3 is CASSERETGKESSNQPQHF. CDR3 DNA sequence: TGTGCCAGCAGTGAACGCGAAACAGGGAAAGAAAGTAGCAATCAGCCCCAGCATTTT.

The chain joins TRBV4-1 to TRBJ2-5; D is undetermined. The closer fit of TRBJ2-7 to the DNA end suggests the J call may be wrong. The CDR3 is 14 amino acids. CDR1 and CDR2 (germline): MGHRA, YSYEKL. The chain's CDR3 is CASSQASLWDEQYF. The CDR3 nucleotides read TGCGCCAGCAGCCAGGCTTCTCTTTGGGACGAGCAGTACTTC.

The V call is TRBV6-6, the J call TRBJ1-3; D unclear. The CDR3 has 15 amino acids. The V gene lost 1 base and the J gene lost 4 bases, with 11 bases spanning the gap. Per germline, CDR1 MNHNY and CDR2 SVGAGI (reference sequence). The CDR3 sequence: CASSYYTRSGNTIYF. Written as DNA, the CDR3 is TGTGCCAGCAGTTACTACACACGGAGCGGAAACACCATATATTTT.

The genes are TRBV2 and TRBJ2-2; 10 bases agree with TRBD2. Trimming at V came to 8 bases and at J to 4 bases, leaving 4 bases not matched to a gene. The CDR3 is 14 amino acids. Germline CDR1 and CDR2: SNHLY and FYNNEI. The CDR3 nucleotides read TGTGCCAGCTCACCTAGCGGGAGCACCGGGGAGCTGTTTTTT. This codes for CASSPSGSTGELFF.

V and J are TRBV28 and TRBJ2-7; D perhaps matches TRBD2 (6 bases). Germline CDR1 and CDR2: MDHEN and SYDVKM. V shed 6 bases and J shed 1 base, with 19 bases lying between them. The CDR3 sequence is 16 residues long. CDR3 nucleotides: TGTGCCAGCAGACCTATGGGGGGTGTAGTTTCCTACGAGCAGTACTTC. The encoded protein is CASRPMGGVVSYEQYF.

This chain uses TRBV9 with TRBJ2-3; D may correspond to TRBD1 or TRBD2 (6 bases each). V was trimmed by 0 bases and J by 3 bases, leaving 11 bases between them. The germline CDR1 and CDR2 sequences are SGDLS and YYNGEE. The CDR3 is 15 residues long. The CDR3 here is CASSVGGGGTDTQYF. DNA of the CDR3: TGTGCCAGCAGCGTAGGAGGGGGAGGAACAGATACGCAGTATTTT.

The rearrangement joins TRBV11-1 to TRBJ1-1; D not certain. The CDR3 is made up of 14 amino acids. The germline V and J ends were trimmed by 3 bases and 1 base, with 9 bases remaining between them. Germline V lookup: CDR1 SGHAT, CDR2 FQDESV (reference sequence). The CDR3 region is CASSLVPKNTEAFF. DNA of the CDR3: TGTGCCAGCAGCTTGGTACCGAAGAACACTGAAGCTTTCTTT.

V gene TRBV6-6 combines with J gene TRBJ1-2; no definite D call. This CDR3 region has 11 residues. Per the germline V gene, CDR1 is MNHNY and CDR2 is SVGAGI (reference sequence). V was shortened by 8 bases and J by 4 bases, with 8 bases between the two germline ends. CDR3 protein: CASFLPYGYTF. The CDR3 coding sequence is TGTGCCAGCTTTTTACCCTATGGCTACACCTTC.

This clone has just one count. The CDR3 region has the DNA TGTGCCAGCACCTTCACCCCAGCAGTCCCCCGCCCGGGACTAGCGGGAGGGAGCACAGATACGCAGTATTTT. This encodes CASTFTPAVPRPGLAGGSTDTQYF. The genes are TRBV28 and TRBJ2-3, with 16 positions matching TRBD2. The germline V gene encodes CDR1 MDHEN and CDR2 SYDVKM. Losses at the gene ends were 7 bases for V and 0 bases for J; bases not matched to a gene: 25. The CDR3 runs 24 residues.

This clone was picked up a small number of times. V gene TRBV11-2 combines with J gene TRBJ2-7; 8 positions match TRBD2. The V segment lost 4 bases and the J segment 7 bases; nucleotides outside the gene matches: 6. The CDR3 is made up of 13 amino acids. Per germline, CDR1 SGHAT and CDR2 FQNNGV. The CDR3 sequence is CASSSTGLAEQYF. The CDR3, as DNA: TGTGCCAGCAGCTCGACCGGACTAGCTGAGCAGTACTTC.

The rearrangement uses TRBV19 and TRBJ1-2; maybe TRBD1 (6 bases). CDR3 size: 14 residues. Per the germline V gene, CDR1 is LNHDA and CDR2 is SQIVND (reference sequence). The germline V and J ends were trimmed by 4 bases and 4 bases, with 13 bases remaining between them. The CDR3 DNA is TGTGCCAGTAGTAGAGAAGCAGGGGCCTATGGCTACACCTTC. Protein product: CASSREAGAYGYTF.

The rearrangement uses TRBV19 and TRBJ1-2; D perhaps matches TRBD1 (6 bases). Germline V gene lookup returns CDR1 LNHDA and CDR2 SQIVND (reference sequence). The CDR3 has 13 residues. With 3 bases removed from V and 8 bases from J, the gap between germline ends came to 13 bases. CDR3 residues: CASSMIGGHGYTF. In nucleotides, the CDR3 is TGTGCCAGTAGTATGATTGGGGGGCACGGCTACACCTTC.

The V call is TRBV7-9, the J call TRBJ1-1; D ambiguous. Germline lookup yields CDR1 SEHNR and CDR2 FQNEAQ (reference sequence). The CDR3 covers 14 residues. V lost 3 bases to trimming and J lost 0 bases, with 8 bases between them. CDR3 DNA: TGTGCCAGCAGCTTTGGCCCTTTGAACACTGAAGCTTTCTTT. Translated: CASSFGPLNTEAFF.

The chain joins TRBV9 to TRBJ1-1, with 9 bases that match TRBD1. This CDR3 is built from 16 residues. Germline CDR1 and CDR2: SGDLS and YYNGEE. V lost 1 base and J lost 4; bases outside the gene matches: 8. The CDR3 region is CASSVTQGAVGTEAFF. The CDR3 DNA reads TGTGCCAGCAGCGTAACACAGGGGGCTGTGGGCACTGAAGCTTTCTTT.